One sample yielded the 22 T cell receptor beta chains listed below, sequenced in a study of blood T cell repertoires in COVID-19. Clones were sequenced by immunoSEQ multiplex PCR, and TCRdb holds only the in-frame ones, with some missing. The table lists about 180,000 clones, roughly 78% of them singletons, with roughly 6.8% in the top ten. The sample taken for sequencing was peripheral blood. The receptors originated from a man aged 65-85 years with active or convalescent COVID-19.

This clone was counted a single time. This chain uses TRBV5-4 with TRBJ1-2; D is possibly TRBD1 (6 bases). With 5 bases removed from V and 4 bases from J, the gap between germline ends came to 21 bases. Germline V gene lookup returns CDR1 SGHNT and CDR2 YYREEE (reference sequence). The CDR3 consists of 16 residues. The CDR3 region is CASSSRGKDARYGYTF. As DNA, the CDR3 is TGTGCCAGCAGTTCGAGGGGGAAAGACGCCCGCTATGGCTACACCTTC. The full variable domain, with the rest looked up from reference TRBV5-4 and TRBJ1-2, is ETGVTQSPTHLIKTRGQQVTLRCSSQSGHNTVSWYQQALGQGPQFIFQYYREEENGRGNFPPRFSGLQFPNYSSELNVNALELDDSALYLCASSSRGKDARYGYTFGSGTRLTVV.

The V gene is TRBV7-9, the J gene TRBJ1-1; D perhaps matches TRBD1 (6 bases). V was cut by 5 bases and J by 4 bases, with 14 bases left in between. From germline, CDR1 is SEHNR and CDR2 FQNEAQ (reference sequence). The CDR3 spans 14 residues. The CDR3 DNA sequence: TGTGCCAGCAGCCCTACGACAGGCGGCACTGAAGCTTTCTTT. Encoded protein: CASSPTTGGTEAFF.

V usage is TRBV5-1 and J usage is TRBJ1-2, with D uncertain. Germline V gene sequence: CDR1 SGHRS, CDR2 YFSETQ. Trimming stripped 4 bases from V and 1 base from J, with 17 bases between. The CDR3 consists of 16 residues. The DNA of the CDR3 is TGCGCCAGCAGCCTTTCTACATCAACAGATAACTATGGCTACACCTTC. Protein product: CASSLSTSTDNYGYTF.

This clone occurred a few times. For the CDR3, the DNA is TGTGCCTGGAGTGTAAGAGGATACCACGGCTACACCTTC. Translated, it gives CAWSVRGYHGYTF. The chain employs TRBV30 and TRBJ1-2; the D is unclear. V lost 0 bases, J lost 8 bases, and 13 bases lay in between. Looked up from germline, CDR1 is GTSNPN and CDR2 is SVGIG (reference sequence). The CDR3 extends over 13 amino acids.

This clone was counted ten times or more. This chain links TRBV2 with TRBJ2-2, with TRBD2 identical over 11 bases. V lost 6 bases and J lost 6; bases outside the gene matches: 6. There are 15 residues in the CDR3. CDR1 is SNHLY and CDR2 is FYNNEI in the germline V gene. The CDR3 bases are TGTGCCAGCAGCTATACTAGCGGGAGTTCCGGGGAGCTGTTTTTT. It codes for CASSYTSGSSGELFF.

The chain combines TRBV20-1 with TRBJ2-3; 10 bases fit TRBD2. The CDR3 consists of 15 residues. V shed 3 bases, J shed 6 bases, and the junction held 9 bases outside the gene matches. Germline V gene lookup returns CDR1 DFQATT and CDR2 SNEGSKA (reference sequence). The CDR3 DNA reads TGCAGTGCTAGTCCCTTAGCGGGAGGATCGGATACGCAGTATTTT. Its translation is CSASPLAGGSDTQYF.

The chain carries TRBV4-3 and TRBJ1-4, with TRBD1 matching over 7 bases. The CDR3 totals 17 residues. Germline loops: CDR1 LGHNA, CDR2 YSLEER. After removal of 0 bases from V and 7 bases from J, the junction contained 11 bases not matched to a gene. The CDR3 here is CASSQDLYVTGSEKLFF. The DNA of the CDR3 is TGCGCCAGCAGCCAAGATCTCTACGTGACAGGGAGTGAAAAACTGTTTTTT.

This clone was found once. The chain recombines TRBV7-2 with TRBJ1-4; D unclear. From germline, CDR1 is SGHTA and CDR2 FQGNSA. V shed 2 bases and J shed 4 bases, with 11 bases lying between them. The length of the CDR3 is 15 residues. This CDR3 reads CASSLISIGNEKLFF. CDR3 DNA sequence: TGTGCCAGCAGCTTAATCAGTATTGGTAATGAAAAACTGTTTTTT.

The chain couples TRBV2 to TRBJ2-5; D not resolved. The CDR3 loop spans 13 amino acids. Germline values: CDR1 SNHLY, CDR2 FYNNEI. The ends were cut back, 6 bases at V and 1 base at J, with 9 bases in the middle. CDR3 sequence: CASSEIRQETQYF. Written as DNA, the CDR3 is TGTGCCAGCAGCGAGATTCGCCAAGAGACCCAGTACTTC.

This clone showed up just a few times. The V gene is TRBV5-1, the J gene TRBJ2-2; D might be TRBD2 (7 bases). V was trimmed by 0 bases and J by 3 bases, leaving 12 bases between them. Germline V gene data show CDR1 as SGHRS and CDR2 as YFSETQ. The CDR3 loop spans 16 amino acids. The CDR3 region is CASSLVGGAHTGELFF. In nucleotides, the CDR3 is TGCGCCAGCAGCTTGGTTGGGGGGGCCCACACCGGGGAGCTGTTTTTT. The complete variable domain, with remaining parts taken from reference TRBV5-1 and TRBJ2-2, reads KAGVTQTPRYLIKTRGQQVTLSCSPISGHRSVSWYQQTPGQGLQFLFEYFSETQRNKGNFPGRFSGRQFSNSRSEMNVSTLELGDSALYLCASSLVGGAHTGELFFGEGSRLTVL.

This clone was counted a few times. This rearrangement joins TRBV5-1 to TRBJ1-2; 7 bases are shared with TRBD1. J gave up 6 bases and V 0 bases, and 5 bases lay outside the gene matches. Germline V gene sequence: CDR1 SGHRS, CDR2 YFSETQ. The CDR3 extends over 14 amino acids. CDR3 DNA sequence: TGCGCCAGCAGCTTGGAGACAGGGTTCAATGGCTACACCTTC. Protein product: CASSLETGFNGYTF. Full variable domain (outside the CDR3, taken from reference TRBV5-1 and TRBJ1-2): KAGVTQTPRYLIKTRGQQVTLSCSPISGHRSVSWYQQTPGQGLQFLFEYFSETQRNKGNFPGRFSGRQFSNSRSEMNVSTLELGDSALYLCASSLETGFNGYTFGSGTRLTVV.

In regard to this clone: The sample contains more than one DNA sequence encoding this CDR3. The chain couples TRBV19 to TRBJ1-4; 7 nucleotides agree with TRBD1. V lost 4 bases to trimming and J lost 2 bases; unmatched junction nucleotides: 4. This CDR3 has 15 amino acids. The V gene's germline CDR1 is LNHDA and CDR2 SQIVND (reference sequence). The CDR3 nucleotides are TGTGCCAGTAGTACACTACAGGGGACTAATGAAAAACTGTTTTTT. It translates to CASSTLQGTNEKLFF.

This chain connects TRBV15 to TRBJ2-7, with 12 bases lining up with TRBD2. The length of the CDR3 is 17 residues. The trim removed 0 bases at V and 2 bases at J, leaving 5 bases unmatched. Germline V gene lookup returns CDR1 LNHNV and CDR2 YYDKDF (reference sequence). Here the CDR3 reads CATSRERTSGVTYEQYF. CDR3 coding DNA: TGTGCCACCAGCAGAGAAAGGACTAGCGGGGTAACCTACGAGCAGTACTTC.

This clone came up once. V gene TRBV3-1 (or the pseudogene TRBV3-2) combines with J gene TRBJ2-2; 14 bases align to TRBD2. This CDR3 is built from 24 residues. The V gene's germline CDR1 is LGHDT and CDR2 YNNKEL (reference sequence). J lost 0 bases, V lost 0 bases, and 18 bases had no gene match. The CDR3 DNA sequence: TGTGCCAGCAGCCAAGAGGCCAGGGGAGCCTTAGGACTAGCGGGGGGCGCGAACACCGGGGAGCTGTTTTTT. It translates to CASSQEARGALGLAGGANTGELFF.

This clone was counted a single time. The chain's CDR3 is CASSSAGHSQETQYF. The CDR3 DNA reads as TGTGCCAGCAGTTCCGCCGGACACTCACAAGAGACCCAGTACTTC. The chain employs TRBV7-6 and TRBJ2-5; D perhaps matches TRBD1 (5 bases). The CDR3 spans 15 residues. Germline-derived CDR1 and CDR2 are SGHVS and FNYEAQ. V shed 6 bases and J shed 2 bases, with 16 bases lying between them.

CDR3 in DNA: TGTGCCAGCTCTCGACTAGCGGGGGAAAGAGGGGCTCAAGAGACCCAGTACTTC. Translating it yields CASSRLAGERGAQETQYF. This chain connects TRBV18 to TRBJ2-5, with TRBD2 matching 12 bases. Trimming removed 6 bases from V and 2 bases from J; junction bases left unmatched: 13. Germline assignment: CDR1 KGHSH and CDR2 LQKENI. The CDR3 is 18 residues long.

The rearrangement links TRBV7-2 to TRBJ1-3, with a tentative D call TRBD1 (6 bases). CDR3 size: 16 residues. The ends were cut back, 3 bases at V and 6 bases at J, with 18 bases in the middle. Germline loops: CDR1 SGHTA, CDR2 FQGNSA. The CDR3 DNA follows: TGTGCCAGCAGCTTCTATCAGGGGAGTCCTGAAAACACCATATATTTT. It translates to CASSFYQGSPENTIYF.

This chain connects TRBV5-1 to TRBJ2-7, with D perhaps matching TRBD2 (6 bases). The CDR3 consists of 13 residues. Germline V gene data show CDR1 as SGHRS and CDR2 as YFSETQ. Trimming left V 4 bases short and J 2 bases short, with 10 bases between. The CDR3 spells CASSRDLTYEQYF. Here the CDR3 DNA reads TGCGCCAGCAGCCGGGACTTAACCTACGAGCAGTACTTC.

CDR3 DNA: TGTGCCATCAGTCCCCATTTCGGGGTAGGGACTGAAGCTTTCTTT. Its protein is CAISPHFGVGTEAFF. The gene calls are TRBV10-3 and TRBJ1-1; D is ambiguous. This CDR3 region has 15 residues. CDR1 and CDR2 from the germline V gene are ENHRY and SYGVKD. Trimming left V 5 bases short and J 5 bases short, with 18 bases between.

A single count supports this clone. This chain connects TRBV30 to TRBJ2-5; 7 positions agree with TRBD1. The germline V gene encodes CDR1 GTSNPN and CDR2 SVGIG (reference sequence). This CDR3 is 14 amino acids long. V dropped 1 base and J dropped 1; count of bases not matched to a gene: 3. For the CDR3, the DNA is TGTGCCTGGAGTGCCGGGACAGTCCAAGAGACCCAGTACTTC. It translates to CAWSAGTVQETQYF.

This clone came up once. The chain has TRBV28 and TRBJ1-2; 8 bases agree with TRBD1. The CDR3 covers 15 residues. Trimming removed 2 bases from V and 6 bases from J; junction bases left unmatched: 8. Germline CDR1 is MDHEN and CDR2 is SYDVKM. The DNA for the CDR3 is TGTGCCAGCAGTTTAATCCAGGGGGCTAAAGATGGCTACACCTTC. This translates into CASSLIQGAKDGYTF.

In its sample, this clone was seen a few times. V is TRBV18 and J is TRBJ1-2; D perhaps matches TRBD1 (5 bases). V was pared by 2 bases and J by 8 bases, with 18 bases between. The CDR3 consists of 15 residues. Germline V lookup: CDR1 KGHSH, CDR2 LQKENI. The CDR3 sequence: CASSPSGDGSVGYTF. DNA for the CDR3: TGTGCCAGCTCACCAAGCGGGGACGGATCGGTGGGCTACACCTTC.